The 14 T cell receptor beta chains listed next were all sequenced from one sample in a study of radiotherapy plus CTLA-4 blockade in lung cancer. Only in-frame clones appear in the TCRdb table, and some are missing; sequencing was by immunoSEQ multiplex PCR. In the table there are 85,000 to 120,000 clones, 85% of which are singletons. The specimen comprised peripheral blood, sampled from a patient treated with radiotherapy plus ipilimumab. Source of these receptors: a human donor with non-small cell lung cancer that progressed on radiotherapy plus ipilimumab. Some clones in this sample may be carry-over from other donors' samples.

This rearrangement joins TRBV4-2 to TRBJ1-4, with D unclear. There are 15 residues in the CDR3. Germline V CDR1 and CDR2: LGHNA, YNFKEQ. Between the trimmed V and J ends, which lost 1 base and 6 bases, there was a span of 12 bases. Here the CDR3 DNA reads TGTGCCAGCAGCCAAGTAGGCGATCCCCATGAAAAACTGTTTTTT. This sequence encodes CASSQVGDPHEKLFF.

The chain employs TRBV6-5 and TRBJ2-7; D is undetermined. The CDR3 consists of 14 residues. Trimming removed 7 bases from V and 0 bases from J, with 13 bases in between. Per the germline V gene, CDR1 is MNHEY and CDR2 is SVGAGI. The CDR3 sequence is CASTPQVTSYEQYF. CDR3 DNA: TGTGCCAGCACCCCGCAGGTAACCTCCTACGAGCAGTACTTC.

The chain recombines TRBV5-1 with TRBJ2-1; either TRBD1 or TRBD2 may fit D (5 bases each). V dropped 0 bases and J dropped 0 bases, with 10 bases sitting between them. This CDR3 contains 16 residues. Germline loops: CDR1 SGHRS, CDR2 YFSETQ. The CDR3 sequence: CASSLDGDLSYNEQFF. The CDR3 DNA sequence: TGCGCCAGCAGCTTGGATGGGGACCTCTCCTACAATGAGCAGTTCTTC.

The chain recombines TRBV7-9 with TRBJ1-1; D remains ambiguous. There are 13 residues in the CDR3. Germline V lookup: CDR1 SEHNR, CDR2 FQNEAQ (reference sequence). V lost 3 bases and J 0 bases, leaving 5 bases between the germline ends. CDR3 loop: CASSFDMNTEAFF. CDR3 nucleotides: TGTGCCAGCAGCTTCGACATGAACACTGAAGCTTTCTTT.

The gene calls are TRBV5-4 and TRBJ1-6; 9 bases are shared with TRBD1. V lost 0 bases and J lost 6; bases outside the gene matches: 4. The CDR3 is 16 amino acids. Per germline, CDR1 SGHNT and CDR2 YYREEE (reference sequence). The CDR3 region is CASSLAVGQGNSPLHF. CDR3 bases: TGTGCCAGCAGCTTGGCCGTGGGACAGGGTAATTCACCCCTCCACTTT.

The chain links TRBV10-2 to TRBJ1-5; tentative D call: TRBD1 (6 bases). The CDR3 totals 17 residues. V lost 3 bases to trimming and J lost 2 bases, with 17 bases between them. CDR1 WSHSY and CDR2 SAAADI come from the germline V gene. The DNA of the CDR3 is TGCGCCAGCAGTGACCCAGCAGGGGCTGCGGGCAATCAGCCCCAGCATTTT. Translation gives CASSDPAGAAGNQPQHF.

This chain uses TRBV27 with TRBJ1-2; D might be TRBD1 (5 bases). The CDR3 extends over 15 amino acids. Trimming cost V 3 bases and J 4 bases, with 15 bases left between them. Germline V gene lookup returns CDR1 MNHEY and CDR2 SMNVEV (reference sequence). In DNA form, the CDR3 reads TGTGCCAGCAGTTTTGACAGTCCCCCAAGCTATGGCTACACCTTC. It specifies CASSFDSPPSYGYTF.

This sequence joins TRBV29-1 and TRBJ2-1; D ambiguous. Germline V gene data show CDR1 as SQVTM and CDR2 as ANQGSEA. This CDR3 is built from 14 residues. Trimming took off 4 bases at V and 6 bases at J, with 16 bases between the two ends. DNA of the CDR3: TGCAGCGTTGTTGGCCTACCTGGAATCAATGAGCAGTTCTTC. Translating gives CSVVGLPGINEQFF.

The chain joins TRBV7-2 to TRBJ2-1; TRBD1 aligns across 8 bases. Germline loops: CDR1 SGHTA, CDR2 FQGNSA. The trim removed 3 bases at V and 6 bases at J, leaving 7 bases unmatched. The CDR3 has 15 amino acids. For the CDR3, the DNA is TGTGCCAGCAGCTTGGGACAGGCGAAAATCAATGAGCAGTTCTTC. Translating it yields CASSLGQAKINEQFF.

The chain combines TRBV6-1 with TRBJ1-1; TRBD1 aligns across 7 bases. J was trimmed by 9 bases and V by 3 bases; bases with no gene match: 4. In germline, CDR1 is MNHNS, CDR2 SASEGT. The CDR3 runs 12 residues. In DNA form, the CDR3 reads TGTGCCAGCAGTGATTACAGGGGAAAAGCTTTCTTT. Translation gives CASSDYRGKAFF.

This chain joins TRBV2 and TRBJ2-7, with D tentatively TRBD1 (5 bases). This CDR3 is built from 14 residues. Between the trimmed V and J ends, which lost 2 bases and 0 bases, there was a span of 8 bases. From germline, CDR1 is SNHLY and CDR2 FYNNEI. The CDR3 bases are TGTGCCAGCAGTGAACAGGGTGACTCCTACGAGCAGTACTTC. Translating gives CASSEQGDSYEQYF.

The rearrangement links TRBV4-3 to TRBJ2-2; D possibly corresponds to TRBD1 (5 bases). This CDR3 is 16 amino acids long. Germline loops: CDR1 LGHNA, CDR2 YSLEER. Trimming cost V 5 bases and J 3 bases, with 16 bases left between them. The CDR3 sequence is CASSEQVVSHTGELFF. The CDR3 coding sequence is TGCGCCAGCAGCGAACAGGTAGTTTCGCACACCGGGGAGCTGTTTTTT.

The chain recombines TRBV10-3 with TRBJ1-4; D is uncertain. The CDR3 is made up of 13 amino acids. CDR1 is ENHRY, CDR2 SYGVKD, per germline. The V end was cut by 4 bases, the J end by 8 bases, with 11 bases between. The CDR3 region is CAISGQKGEKLFF. Here the CDR3 DNA reads TGTGCCATCAGTGGGCAGAAGGGCGAAAAACTGTTTTTT.

A single count supports this clone. This chain links TRBV5-1 with TRBJ1-1; tentatively, D is TRBD1 (6 bases). V was trimmed by 3 bases and J by 4 bases, leaving 19 bases between them. The CDR3 consists of 16 residues. Germline-derived CDR1 and CDR2 are SGHRS and YFSETQ. The CDR3 is CASSSRQATHSTEAFF. The DNA of the CDR3 is TGCGCCAGCAGCTCAAGACAGGCCACCCATAGCACTGAAGCTTTCTTT.